Given below is one T cell receptor beta chain in context. CDR3 length equals 16 residues. CDR1 is SGHRS, CDR2 YFSETQ, per germline. The germline V and J ends were trimmed by 5 bases and 4 bases, with 18 bases remaining between them. The PCR used 60 Vbeta and 13 Jbeta primers. Measured with immunoSEQ multiplex PCR; TCRdb has only the in-frame clones, and not every one. The table has about 99,000 clones, around three quarters seen once. The sample comes from a study of cytomegalovirus exposure and HLA in healthy donors. The source material was PBMCs. The genes are TRBV5-1 and TRBJ2-2; D is possibly TRBD2 (5 bases). This TCR was recovered from a woman between 18 and 29 years old in good health and CMV-seropositive. The chain's CDR3 is CASRAGLPTITGELFF. As DNA, the CDR3 is TGCGCCAGCAGAGCAGGACTGCCCACGATCACCGGGGAGCTGTTTTTT.